This T cell receptor beta chain was observed in a study of T-cell memory formation after mild COVID-19. General study points: In second-wave clones peaking day 37, SARS-CoV-2 specificity remained unconfirmed. Clones that contracted from day 15 to 85 were balanced CD4/CD8, while later expanders leaned CD4+.

This clonotype has ten or more counts. What it binds is unknown. The germline V and J ends were trimmed by 4 bases and 6 bases, with 13 bases remaining between them. This CDR3 spans 15 amino acids. CDR1 and CDR2 from the germline V gene are MNHEY and SVGEGT. cDNA libraries for TCR alpha and TCR beta, carrying sample barcodes and UMIs, came from 5'RACE with constant-segment primers. TCRdb independently ran MiXCR on the 5' RACE reads; one entry per CDR3 protein. This table has approximately 190,000 distinct CDR3 sequences, around 20% appearing once. The origin of this receptor is an adult woman who had mild COVID-19 (a few samples of this study predate the infection). Cell type and time point are not known. The sequenced sample consisted of PBMCs or a T cell subset sorted from them (not recorded which). The V and J genes are TRBV6-2 or TRBV6-3 and TRBJ1-6; D perhaps matches TRBD1 (5 bases). The CDR3 loop is CASSFIRDGNSPLHF. The CDR3 bases are TGTGCCAGCAGTTTCATCCGGGACGGTAATTCACCCCTCCACTTT.